Each of the 28 T cell receptor beta chains below was sequenced from the same sample in a study of regulatory T cells in long-lasting Graves disease. Building the TCR beta libraries relied on iRepertoire HTBI primers, and CDR3 regions underwent Arm-PCR. Using its own MiXCR run on the multiplex PCR reads, TCRdb lists one record per CDR3 protein. The sample contains some 330,000 distinct CDR3 sequences, about 23% of which appear only once. Time point specified: persistent/refractory GD, antithyroid drugs over 5 years with positive TRAb. TCR sequences were obtained from RNA taken from PBMCs. The sequences come from peripheral blood mononuclear cells (PBMCs), collected when the disease was refractory, from a patient treated with antithyroid drugs. The receptors shown here come from a woman aged 35 to 49 with Graves disease.

Regarding this clonotype: At one end, the junction sequence differs from germline, possibly due to a read error. The chain's CDR3 is CVSSIIQELIYGYTF. The CDR3 DNA is TGTGTCAGTAGTATTATACAGGAACTGATCTATGGCTACACCTTC. The V and J genes are TRBV19 and TRBJ1-2, with a tentative D call TRBD1 (5 bases). This CDR3 is built from 15 residues. The V gene's germline CDR1 is LNHDA and CDR2 SQIVND (reference sequence).

Many counts were recorded for this clonotype. V is TRBV28 and J is TRBJ1-2; D gene uncertain. This CDR3 is 14 amino acids long. V was trimmed by 6 bases and J by 7 bases, leaving 18 bases between them. Germline CDR1 is MDHEN and CDR2 is SYDVKM. CDR3 nucleotides: TGTGCCAGCAGGCGAGCACTCCTACAAGCTGGCTACACCTTC. Its translation is CASRRALLQAGYTF.

The V call is TRBV5-1, the J call TRBJ2-7; the match to TRBD2 covers 11 bases. The germline gives CDR1 SGHRS, CDR2 YFSETQ. The CDR3 covers 16 residues. Trimming cost V 5 bases and J 0 bases; bases outside gene matches: 7. The CDR3 protein is CASRYDSGRASYEQYF. CDR3 DNA sequence: TGCGCCAGCAGATACGATAGCGGGAGGGCCTCCTACGAGCAGTACTTC. Complete variable domain (other parts from reference TRBV5-1 and TRBJ2-7): KAGVTQTPRYLIKTRGQQVTLSCSPISGHRSVSWYQQTPGQGLQFLFEYFSETQRNKGNFPGRFSGRQFSNSRSEMNVSTLELGDSALYLCASRYDSGRASYEQYFGPGTRLTVT.

This clonotype occurred a few times. V and J are TRBV20-1 and TRBJ2-5, with D tentatively TRBD1 (5 bases). Germline loops: CDR1 DFQATT, CDR2 SNEGSKA (reference sequence). The CDR3 contains 16 residues. Trimming stripped 2 bases from V and 2 bases from J, with 18 bases between. CDR3 protein: CSARQLREEIQETQYF. The CDR3 DNA sequence: TGCAGTGCTAGACAACTCAGGGAAGAGATTCAAGAGACCCAGTACTTC.

This clonotype has just a few counts. The rearrangement joins TRBV19 to TRBJ1-1; the D gene is possibly TRBD1 (5 bases). This CDR3 is 14 amino acids long. V lost 7 bases and J 8 bases, leaving 20 bases between the germline ends. Germline assignment: CDR1 LNHDA and CDR2 SQIVND (reference sequence). CDR3 amino acids: CASTPRDRVLEAFF. The CDR3, as DNA: TGTGCCAGTACGCCGCGCGACAGAGTCTTAGAAGCTTTCTTT.

This clonotype is a singleton in its sample. The chain has TRBV6-5 and TRBJ1-2; D uncertain. Germline assignment: CDR1 MNHEY and CDR2 SVGAGI. The CDR3 totals 17 residues. Between the trimmed V and J ends, which lost 2 bases and 2 bases, there was a span of 18 bases. CDR3 sequence (DNA): TGTGCCAGCAGTTACGGTATGGAAAGCACGGGGAACTATGGCTACACCTTC. Translated, it gives CASSYGMESTGNYGYTF.

This clonotype has just a few counts. The chain is built from TRBV19 and TRBJ1-1; tentative D call: TRBD1 (6 bases). The germline V gene encodes CDR1 LNHDA and CDR2 SQIVND (reference sequence). Trimming took 5 bases from V and 5 from J, leaving 12 bases between them. The CDR3 runs 13 residues. In DNA, the CDR3 is TGTGCCAGTAGTCTACCCACAGGGACTGAAGCTTTCTTT. It translates to CASSLPTGTEAFF.

The chain has TRBV28 and TRBJ2-7; 10 bases line up with TRBD2. This CDR3 contains 16 residues. CDR1 is MDHEN and CDR2 is SYDVKM in the germline V gene. V was clipped by 5 bases and J by 4 bases; unmatched bases: 11. The CDR3 is CASSPSGRSVWYEQYF. The DNA of the CDR3 is TGTGCCAGCAGTCCTAGCGGGAGATCTGTGTGGTACGAGCAGTACTTC.

This clonotype was seen repeatedly, ten times or more. The V and J genes are TRBV2 and TRBJ2-5, with D possibly TRBD1 on 5 matching bases. The V and J ends lost 6 bases and 0 bases respectively, with 14 bases between them. The CDR3 covers 15 residues. CDR1 and CDR2 (germline): SNHLY, FYNNEI. The CDR3 is CASSRRFRDQETQYF. Here the CDR3 DNA reads TGTGCCAGCAGCCGAAGGTTCAGGGACCAAGAGACCCAGTACTTC.

CDR3 sequence (DNA): TGTGCCAGCAGCCGTAGCGGGAGGGGGGGGAACAATGAGCAGTTCTTC. This sequence encodes CASSRSGRGGNNEQFF. The J gene is TRBJ2-1, the V gene TRBV6-1; 11 positions match TRBD2. CDR1 is MNHNS, CDR2 SASEGT, per germline. The CDR3 is made up of 16 amino acids. The J segment lost 5 bases and the V segment lost 6 bases, leaving 9 bases of the junction unmatched.

This clonotype was observed a few times. The chain carries TRBV28 and TRBJ1-2; 8 bases are a match to TRBD1. V trimming: 6 bases; J trimming: 0 bases; junction bases outside the gene matches: 6. The CDR3 runs 15 residues. Germline CDR1 and CDR2: MDHEN and SYDVKM. CDR3 sequence (DNA): TGTGCCAGCAGGGCAGGGGACAGGCCTAACTATGGCTACACCTTC. It encodes CASRAGDRPNYGYTF.

The chain recombines TRBV14 with TRBJ2-5, with TRBD2 matching over 8 bases. The DNA matches TRBJ2-1 better at its end, which makes the J call doubtful. Germline lookup yields CDR1 SGHDN and CDR2 FVKESK. The length of the CDR3 is 17 residues. The CDR3 DNA reads TGTGCCAGCAGCCAAATAGCGGGACGACGAACCTACAATGAGCAGTTCTTC. It specifies CASSQIAGRRTYNEQFF.

This clonotype was recorded many times. This chain links TRBV7-8 with TRBJ2-5, with D hard to call. CDR3 size: 15 residues. The germline V gene encodes CDR1 SGHVS and CDR2 FQNEAQ. Trimming removed 4 bases from V and 1 base from J, with 13 bases in between. This CDR3 reads CASSSIGRVQETQYF. DNA for the CDR3: TGTGCCAGCAGCTCAATAGGAAGGGTCCAAGAGACCCAGTACTTC.

The V and J genes are TRBV25-1 and TRBJ2-3; no firm D call. Germline lookup yields CDR1 MGHDK and CDR2 SYGVNS. Trimming took off 5 bases at V and 6 bases at J, with 12 bases between the two ends. The CDR3 runs to 13 residues. CDR3 loop: CASSLSGSDTQYF. Written as DNA, the CDR3 is TGTGCCAGCAGTCTATCGGGTTCCGATACGCAGTATTTT.

This clonotype was found many times. The gene calls are TRBV28 and TRBJ2-2; D is unclear. Germline loops: CDR1 MDHEN, CDR2 SYDVKM. Trimming left V 3 bases short and J 0 bases short, with 14 bases between. The CDR3 is made up of 17 amino acids. CDR3 amino acids: CASSFGPVLPNTGELFF. DNA of the CDR3: TGTGCCAGCAGTTTCGGACCAGTTCTACCGAACACCGGGGAGCTGTTTTTT.

Many counts were recorded for this clonotype. The chain couples TRBV6-9 to TRBJ2-2; the D gene is possibly TRBD1 (6 bases). The CDR3 has 14 residues. The germline CDR1 and CDR2 sequences are MNHGY and SVAAGI. With 4 bases removed from V and 4 bases from J, the gap between germline ends came to 10 bases. For the CDR3, the DNA is TGTGCCAGCAGTTGGACAGCTCGCACCGGGGAGCTGTTTTTT. Translating it yields CASSWTARTGELFF.

A few counts support this clonotype. The chain has TRBV2 and TRBJ2-3, with 12 bases fitting TRBD2. Trimming at V came to 5 bases and at J to 2 bases, leaving 5 bases not matched to a gene. This CDR3 is built from 16 residues. Germline V gene lookup returns CDR1 SNHLY and CDR2 FYNNEI. CDR3 nucleotides: TGTGCCAGCAGTCCGACTAGCGGGAGTTTCACAGATACGCAGTATTTT. It specifies CASSPTSGSFTDTQYF.

This sequence joins TRBV4-1 and TRBJ2-7; the D gene is possibly TRBD2 (7 bases). Germline V CDR1 and CDR2: MGHRA, YSYEKL. The ends were cut back, 2 bases at V and 3 bases at J, with 14 bases in the middle. The CDR3 sequence is 15 residues long. The CDR3 here is CASSQNGGAIYEQYF. As DNA, the CDR3 is TGCGCCAGCAGCCAAAATGGGGGGGCGATCTACGAGCAGTACTTC.

This clonotype was detected a few times. This chain uses TRBV29-1 with TRBJ2-5; 11 bases line up with TRBD2. J lost 4 bases, V lost 1 base, and 14 bases had no gene match. The CDR3 covers 18 residues. Germline V gene sequence: CDR1 SQVTM, CDR2 ANQGSEA. The CDR3 protein is CSVEGLAGGKKETETQYF. The CDR3 nucleotides are TGCAGCGTTGAAGGGCTAGCGGGAGGTAAAAAGGAGACAGAGACCCAGTACTTC.

This clonotype was detected only a few times. This chain links TRBV9 with TRBJ2-1; 13 bases align to TRBD2. The CDR3 runs to 18 residues. The germline CDR1 and CDR2 sequences are SGDLS and YYNGEE. Trimming removed 0 bases from V and 4 bases from J; junction bases left unmatched: 7. The CDR3: CASSVGSGTSGIYNEQFF. CDR3 DNA sequence: TGTGCCAGCAGCGTAGGCTCCGGGACTAGCGGGATTTACAATGAGCAGTTCTTC.

This clonotype was found many times. V usage is TRBV5-1 and J usage is TRBJ2-6; D not certain. The length of the CDR3 is 16 residues. V lost 3 bases and J 0 bases, leaving 10 bases between the germline ends. Germline-derived CDR1 and CDR2 are SGHRS and YFSETQ. The CDR3 nucleotides are TGCGCCAGCAGCTCGGGCAGTACCTCTGGGGCCAACGTCCTGACTTTC. This codes for CASSSGSTSGANVLTF.

This clonotype was counted many times. The chain joins TRBV29-1 to TRBJ1-2, with D unresolved. Between the trimmed V and J ends, which lost 6 bases and 0 bases, there was a span of 11 bases. This CDR3 region has 13 residues. CDR1 SQVTM and CDR2 ANQGSEA come from the germline V gene. The CDR3 DNA sequence: TGCAGCGTGGCCGGACGGGCTAACTATGGCTACACCTTC. Protein sequence: CSVAGRANYGYTF.

V is TRBV12-3 or TRBV12-4 and J is TRBJ2-1, with unresolved D. The CDR3 totals 13 residues. V was shortened by 3 bases and J by 3 bases, with 6 bases between the two germline ends. For the CDR3, the DNA is TGTGCCAGCAGTTTTGGAGTCTACAATGAGCAGTTCTTC. Translation: CASSFGVYNEQFF.

This clonotype has at least ten counts. This chain joins TRBV27 and TRBJ2-5; 10 positions agree with TRBD2. J gave up 5 bases and V 0 bases, and 6 bases lay outside the gene matches. Germline V gives CDR1 MNHEY, CDR2 SMNVEV (reference sequence). This CDR3 has 16 amino acids. The CDR3 is CASSLSPSGSGETQYF. The CDR3 nucleotides read TGTGCCAGCAGTTTATCACCTAGCGGGAGCGGTGAGACCCAGTACTTC.

CDR3 sequence reads: CASRTGSGPIYTGELFF. CDR3 in DNA: TGCGCCAGCAGAACCGGGTCGGGACCAATTTACACCGGGGAGCTGTTTTTT. The chain has TRBV5-1 and TRBJ2-2, with D tentatively TRBD1 or TRBD2 (5 bases each). V was pared by 5 bases and J by 3 bases, with 20 bases between. CDR1 is SGHRS and CDR2 is YFSETQ in the germline V gene. The CDR3 sequence is 17 residues long.

This clonotype was recorded many times. The V and J genes are TRBV6-1 and TRBJ2-7; D possibly corresponds to TRBD2 (5 bases). V was pared by 5 bases and J by 4 bases, with 15 bases between. Germline V gene sequence: CDR1 MNHNS, CDR2 SASEGT. The CDR3 consists of 14 residues. DNA of the CDR3: TGTGCCAGCAGTCCCGGGGTAGCTAGGTACGAGCAGTACTTC. Translating gives CASSPGVARYEQYF.

This clonotype was seen more than once but under ten times. The chain joins TRBV7-9 to TRBJ2-5; 14 positions agree with TRBD2. Germline V gene lookup returns CDR1 SEHNR and CDR2 FQNEAQ (reference sequence). This CDR3 is built from 18 residues. V was pared by 3 bases and J by 4 bases, with 10 bases of the junction left unmatched. The CDR3 nucleotides read TGTGCCAGCAGCTTCCAATCGACTAGCGGGAGGGCCATAGAGACCCAGTACTTC. Translating it yields CASSFQSTSGRAIETQYF.

A few counts support this clonotype. The chain uses TRBV11-2 and TRBJ2-2, with D possibly being TRBD1 (5 bases). This CDR3 has 15 residues. The ends were cut back, 3 bases at V and 0 bases at J, with 8 bases in the middle. Germline V gene data show CDR1 as SGHAT and CDR2 as FQNNGV. CDR3 in amino acids: CASSFGQANTGELFF. The CDR3 nucleotides read TGTGCCAGCAGCTTCGGACAAGCGAACACCGGGGAGCTGTTTTTT.